This is a list of T cell receptor beta chains from one sample in a study of blood T cell repertoires in COVID-19. The assay was immunoSEQ multiplex PCR, and TCRdb's table has in-frame clones only and misses some. The sample has 100,000 to 150,000 clones, around three quarters seen once. Sequencing was done on a sample of peripheral blood. The receptor source for this set is a man in his forties with active or convalescent COVID-19. Each CDR3 is given with its conserved first and last residue. Fields, in order: D gene, J gene, V gene, clone size, CDR3 DNA, CDR3 protein. The D gene is left open where the match is weak. Size tells how often a clone was seen (once, few, many) or the class of an expanded clone, and some rows leave it out.

D gene: NA
J gene: TRBJ2-2
V gene: TRBV7-9
clone size: few
CDR3 DNA: TGTGCCAGCAGCTTCACAAACACCGGGGAGCTGTTTTTT
CDR3 protein: CASSFTNTGELFF

D gene: NA
J gene: TRBJ2-7
V gene: TRBV6-5
clone size: NA
CDR3 DNA: TGTGCCAGCACCCCCGTGGGGGCTTCCTACGAGCAGTACTTC
CDR3 protein: CASTPVGASYEQYF

D gene: TRBD1
J gene: TRBJ2-6
V gene: TRBV12-5
clone size: NA
CDR3 DNA: TGTGCTAGTGGTCCCCGGGACAGTAGCTCTGGGGCCAACGTCCTGACTTTC
CDR3 protein: CASGPRDSSSGANVLTF

D gene: NA
J gene: TRBJ1-1
V gene: TRBV29-1
clone size: NA
CDR3 DNA: TGCAGCGCCCTTGACATGCACGAGGCTTTCTTT
CDR3 protein: CSALDMHEAFF

D gene: NA
J gene: TRBJ2-5
V gene: TRBV5-1
clone size: NA
CDR3 DNA: TGCGCCAGCAGCTTGGATCCACTCCAAGAGACCCAGTACTTC
CDR3 protein: CASSLDPLQETQYF

D gene: TRBD2
J gene: TRBJ2-3
V gene: TRBV19
clone size: NA
CDR3 DNA: TGTGCCAGTAGTACAATTAGCGGGGCACAGTATTTT
CDR3 protein: CASSTISGAQYF

D gene: NA
J gene: TRBJ1-2
V gene: TRBV27
clone size: NA
CDR3 DNA: TGTGCCAGCAGTTTAAAGGGGGGGGCGATTTTTAACTATGGCTACACCTTC
CDR3 protein: CASSLKGGAIFNYGYTF

D gene: TRBD1
J gene: TRBJ1-4
V gene: TRBV14
clone size: NA
CDR3 DNA: TGTGCCAGCAGCCAAGGGGGGACAGGAACTGAAAAACTGTTTTTT
CDR3 protein: CASSQGGTGTEKLFF

D gene: NA
J gene: TRBJ1-1
V gene: TRBV7-2
clone size: NA
CDR3 DNA: TGTGCCAGCAGCTTAGCAAGGGGGACTGAAGCTTTCTTT
CDR3 protein: CASSLARGTEAFF

D gene: NA
J gene: TRBJ1-1
V gene: TRBV19
clone size: NA
CDR3 DNA: TGTGCCAGTAGTATAGGCCTAAGCACTGAAGCTTTCTTT
CDR3 protein: CASSIGLSTEAFF

D gene: TRBD1
J gene: TRBJ1-1
V gene: TRBV19
clone size: NA
CDR3 DNA: TGTGCCAGTAGCCTTGGACAGGGCTCTGAAGCTTTCTTT
CDR3 protein: CASSLGQGSEAFF

D gene: NA
J gene: TRBJ1-2
V gene: TRBV7-9
clone size: once
CDR3 DNA: TGTGCCAGCAGCTTAGCGGGGAGAGGGGGCTACACCTTC
CDR3 protein: CASSLAGRGGYTF

D gene: TRBD2
J gene: TRBJ2-1
V gene: TRBV4-1
clone size: NA
CDR3 DNA: TGCGCCAGCAGCCAAGCGGGGGGTTCTCACGATGAGCAGTTCTTC
CDR3 protein: CASSQAGGSHDEQFF

D gene: NA
J gene: TRBJ2-2
V gene: TRBV7-9
clone size: NA
CDR3 DNA: TGTGCCAGCAGCTTCCAGGGATCGGGCACCGGGGAGCTGTTTTTT
CDR3 protein: CASSFQGSGTGELFF

D gene: TRBD2
J gene: TRBJ2-2
V gene: TRBV29-1
clone size: NA
CDR3 DNA: TGCAGCGTCATGGGTAGGGCTAGCGGGAGTCGAGGGGAGCTGTTTTTT
CDR3 protein: CSVMGRASGSRGELFF

D gene: NA
J gene: TRBJ1-2
V gene: TRBV5-4
clone size: NA
CDR3 DNA: TGTGCCAGCAGCTTGGTGTTAGGATCCATCTCAGGTGGCTACACCTTC
CDR3 protein: CASSLVLGSISGGYTF